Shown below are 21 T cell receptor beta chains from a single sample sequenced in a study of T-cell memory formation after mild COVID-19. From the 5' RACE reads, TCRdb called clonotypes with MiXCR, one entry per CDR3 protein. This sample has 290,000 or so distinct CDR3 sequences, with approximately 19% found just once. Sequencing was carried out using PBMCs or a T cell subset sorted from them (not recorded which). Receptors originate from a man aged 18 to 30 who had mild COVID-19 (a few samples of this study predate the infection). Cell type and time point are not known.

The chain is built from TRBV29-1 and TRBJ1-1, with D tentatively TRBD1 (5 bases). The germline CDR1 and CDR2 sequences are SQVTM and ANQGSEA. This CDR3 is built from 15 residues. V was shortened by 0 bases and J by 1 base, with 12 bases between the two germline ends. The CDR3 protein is CSVEEDGGGNTEAFF. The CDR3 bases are TGCAGCGTTGAAGAGGATGGGGGGGGGAACACTGAAGCTTTCTTT.

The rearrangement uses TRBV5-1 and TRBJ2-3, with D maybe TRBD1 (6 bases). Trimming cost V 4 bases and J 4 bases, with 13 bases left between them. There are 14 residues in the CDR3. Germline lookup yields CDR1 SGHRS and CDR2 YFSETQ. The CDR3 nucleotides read TGCGCCAGCAGCAGAACAGGGTCCCCAGATACGCAGTATTTT. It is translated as CASSRTGSPDTQYF.

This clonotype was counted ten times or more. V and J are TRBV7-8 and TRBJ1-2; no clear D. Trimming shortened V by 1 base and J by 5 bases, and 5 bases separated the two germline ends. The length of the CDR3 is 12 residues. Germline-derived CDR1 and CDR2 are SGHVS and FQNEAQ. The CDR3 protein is CASSLDGYGYTF. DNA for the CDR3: TGTGCCAGCAGCTTAGATGGATATGGCTACACCTTC.

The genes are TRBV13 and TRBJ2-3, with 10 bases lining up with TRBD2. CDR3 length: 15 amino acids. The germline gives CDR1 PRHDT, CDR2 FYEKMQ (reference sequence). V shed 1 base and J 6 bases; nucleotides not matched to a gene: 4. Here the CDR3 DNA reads TGTGCCAGCAGCTTAGAAGCGGGGGGGCTTGATACGCAGTATTTT. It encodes CASSLEAGGLDTQYF.

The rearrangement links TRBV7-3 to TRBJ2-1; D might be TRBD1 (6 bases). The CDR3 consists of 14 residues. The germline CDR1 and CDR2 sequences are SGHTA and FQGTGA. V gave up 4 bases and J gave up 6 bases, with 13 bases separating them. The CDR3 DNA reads TGTGCCAGCAGCTCTACAGGGAATACCAATGAGCAGTTCTTC. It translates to CASSSTGNTNEQFF.

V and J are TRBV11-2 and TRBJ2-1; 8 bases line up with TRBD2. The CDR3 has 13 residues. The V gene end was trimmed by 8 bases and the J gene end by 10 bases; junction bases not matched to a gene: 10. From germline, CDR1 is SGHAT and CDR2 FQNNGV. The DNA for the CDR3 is TGTGCCAGCCGGACTAGCCTCTCGGGGGAGCAGTTCTTC. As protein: CASRTSLSGEQFF.

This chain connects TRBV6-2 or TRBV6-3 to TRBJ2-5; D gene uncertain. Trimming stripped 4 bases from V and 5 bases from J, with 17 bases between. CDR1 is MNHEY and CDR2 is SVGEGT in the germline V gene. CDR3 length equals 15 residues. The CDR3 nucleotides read TGTGCCAGCAGTTTAGTCCAGGCGCTCTGGGAGACCCAGTACTTC. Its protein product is CASSLVQALWETQYF.

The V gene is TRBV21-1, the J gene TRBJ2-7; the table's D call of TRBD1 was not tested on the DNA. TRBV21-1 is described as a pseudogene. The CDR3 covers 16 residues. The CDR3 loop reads CASSKRPGLGSYEQYV. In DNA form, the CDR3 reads TGTGCCAGCAGCAAAAGGCCGGGACTAGGGTCCTACGAGCAGTACGTC.

CDR3 in DNA: TGTGCCAGCAGCTCCTTTACCTCCTACAATGAGCAGTTCTTC. Amino acids: CASSSFTSYNEQFF. V is TRBV7-2 and J is TRBJ2-1; D remains ambiguous. This CDR3 region has 14 residues. CDR1 is SGHTA and CDR2 is FQGNSA in the germline V gene. V was clipped by 4 bases and J by 0 bases, with 7 bases between them.

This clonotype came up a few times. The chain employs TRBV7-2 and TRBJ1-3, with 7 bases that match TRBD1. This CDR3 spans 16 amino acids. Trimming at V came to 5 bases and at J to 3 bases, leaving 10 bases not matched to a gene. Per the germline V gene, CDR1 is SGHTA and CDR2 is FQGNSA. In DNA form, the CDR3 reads TGTGCCAGCAGCGAATCCGGGACAGTCGGTGGAAACACCATATATTTT. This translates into CASSESGTVGGNTIYF. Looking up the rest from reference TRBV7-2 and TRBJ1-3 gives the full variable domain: GAGVSQSPSNKVTEKGKDVELRCDPISGHTALYWYRQSLGQGLEFLIYFQGNSAPDKSGLPSDRFSAERTGGSVSTLTIQRTQQEDSAVYLCASSESGTVGGNTIYFGEGSWLTVV.

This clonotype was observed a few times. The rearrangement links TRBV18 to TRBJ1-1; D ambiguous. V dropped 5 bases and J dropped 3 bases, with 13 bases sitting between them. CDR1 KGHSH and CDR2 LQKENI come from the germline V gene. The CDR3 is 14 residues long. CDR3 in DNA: TGTGCCAGCTCATTACAAAAGGCAGACACTGAAGCTTTCTTT. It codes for CASSLQKADTEAFF.

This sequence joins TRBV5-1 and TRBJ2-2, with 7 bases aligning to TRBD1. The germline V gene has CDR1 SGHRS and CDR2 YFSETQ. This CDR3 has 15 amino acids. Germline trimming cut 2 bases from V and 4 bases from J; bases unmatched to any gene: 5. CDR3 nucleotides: TGCGCCAGCAGCTTCGCGGCAGGGGGCACCGGGGAGCTGTTTTTT. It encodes CASSFAAGGTGELFF.

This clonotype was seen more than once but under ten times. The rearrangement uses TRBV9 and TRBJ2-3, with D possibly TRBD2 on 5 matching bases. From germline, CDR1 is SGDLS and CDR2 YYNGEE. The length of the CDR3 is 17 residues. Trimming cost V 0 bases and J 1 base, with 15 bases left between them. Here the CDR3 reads CASSVGSRGARTDTQYF. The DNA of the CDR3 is TGTGCCAGCAGCGTAGGAAGTCGGGGAGCACGCACAGATACGCAGTATTTT.

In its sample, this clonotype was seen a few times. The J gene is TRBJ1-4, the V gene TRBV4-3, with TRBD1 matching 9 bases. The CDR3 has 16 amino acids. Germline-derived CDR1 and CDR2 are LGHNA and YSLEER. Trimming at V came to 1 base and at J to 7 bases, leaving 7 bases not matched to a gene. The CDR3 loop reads CASSQVATGGSEKLFF. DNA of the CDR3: TGCGCCAGCAGCCAAGTGGCGACAGGGGGGAGTGAAAAACTGTTTTTT.

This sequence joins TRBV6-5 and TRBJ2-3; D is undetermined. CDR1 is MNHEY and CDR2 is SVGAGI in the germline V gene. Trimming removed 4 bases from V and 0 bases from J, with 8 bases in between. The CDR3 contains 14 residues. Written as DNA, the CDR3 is TGTGCCAGCAGTTCACGGAGTAGCACAGATACGCAGTATTTT. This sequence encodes CASSSRSSTDTQYF.

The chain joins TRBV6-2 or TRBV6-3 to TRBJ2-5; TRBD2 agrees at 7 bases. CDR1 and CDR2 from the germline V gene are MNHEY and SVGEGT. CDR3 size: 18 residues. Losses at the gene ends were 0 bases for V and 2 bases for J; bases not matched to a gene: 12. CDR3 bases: TGTGCCAGCAGTTACTCCACGCGACTAGCCGGACTACAAGAGACCCAGTACTTC. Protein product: CASSYSTRLAGLQETQYF.

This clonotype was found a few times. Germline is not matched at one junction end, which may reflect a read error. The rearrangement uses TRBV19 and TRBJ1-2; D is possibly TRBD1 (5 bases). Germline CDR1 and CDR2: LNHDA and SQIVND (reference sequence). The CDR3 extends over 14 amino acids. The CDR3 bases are TGTGCCAGCAGTAAGCCCCCCGCGGGGGTAGGCTACACCTTC. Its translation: CASSKPPAGVGYTF.

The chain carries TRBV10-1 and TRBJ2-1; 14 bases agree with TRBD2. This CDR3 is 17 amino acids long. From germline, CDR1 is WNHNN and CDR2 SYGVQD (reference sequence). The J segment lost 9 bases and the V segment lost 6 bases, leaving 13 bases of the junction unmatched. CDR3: CASSDNGLAGGLGEQFF. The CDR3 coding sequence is TGCGCCAGCAGCGATAACGGACTAGCGGGAGGACTTGGTGAGCAGTTCTTC.

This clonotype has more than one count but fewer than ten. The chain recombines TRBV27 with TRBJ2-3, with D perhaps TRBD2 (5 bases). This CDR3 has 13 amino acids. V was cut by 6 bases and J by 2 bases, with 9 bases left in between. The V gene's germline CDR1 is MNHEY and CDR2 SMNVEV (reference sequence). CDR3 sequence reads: CASRDFSTDTQYF. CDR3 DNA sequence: TGTGCCAGCAGGGACTTCTCCACAGATACGCAGTATTTT.

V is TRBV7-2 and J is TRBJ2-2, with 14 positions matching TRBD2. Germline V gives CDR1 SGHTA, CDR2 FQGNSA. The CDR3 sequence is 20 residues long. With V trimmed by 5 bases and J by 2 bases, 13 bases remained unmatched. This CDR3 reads CASSRKGLAGAIRNTGELFF. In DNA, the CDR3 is TGTGCCAGCAGCAGAAAGGGACTAGCGGGGGCCATACGAAACACCGGGGAGCTGTTTTTT.

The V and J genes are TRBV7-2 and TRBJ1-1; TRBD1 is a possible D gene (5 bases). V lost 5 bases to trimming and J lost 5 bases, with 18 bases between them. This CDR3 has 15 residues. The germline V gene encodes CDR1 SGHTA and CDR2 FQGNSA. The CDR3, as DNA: TGTGCCAGCAGCCCAACGGGGGGACGCGGGACTGAAGCTTTCTTT. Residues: CASSPTGGRGTEAFF.